This T cell receptor beta chain comes out of a study of T-cell memory formation after mild COVID-19. Study details: In these data, TCR clusters were largely donor specific.

TCRdb called the 5' RACE reads again in MiXCR, with one record for every CDR3 protein. This table has approximately 250,000 distinct CDR3 sequences, around 16% appearing once. This CDR3 region has 14 residues. V lost 0 bases and J lost 4; bases outside the gene matches: 1. Germline CDR1 and CDR2: SQVTM and ANQGSEA. The sequence was collected from a man aged 18 to 30 who had mild COVID-19 (a few samples of this study predate the infection). Cell type and time point are not known. V and J are TRBV29-1 and TRBJ2-2, with 8 nucleotides matching TRBD1. The sequenced material came from PBMCs or a T cell subset sorted from them (not recorded which). CDR3 amino acids: CSVEETGVTGELFF. As DNA, the CDR3 is TGCAGCGTTGAAGAGACAGGGGTCACCGGGGAGCTGTTTTTT.